The 22 T cell receptor beta chains given below trace back to one sample, sequenced in a study of T cell repertoires in cytomegalovirus infection. TCRdb reprocessed the reads via MiXCR and lists one record per CDR3 protein. The table lists a few hundred thousand distinct CDR3 sequences, 26% of them singletons, with approximately 13% in the top ten. Material: PBMCs. The source of these receptors is a human donor in good health (CMV status not recorded). Some clones in this sample may be carry-over from other donors' samples.

This chain uses TRBV12-3 or TRBV12-4 with TRBJ2-1, with no clear D. Trimming cost V 4 bases and J 4 bases, with 8 bases left between them. The CDR3 contains 13 residues. CDR3 amino acids: CASSSVRYNEQFF. The DNA for the CDR3 is TGTGCCAGCAGTTCCGTTCGGTACAATGAGCAGTTCTTC.

This clonotype was seen a few times. The chain joins TRBV20-1 to TRBJ1-1, with TRBD1 matching over 7 bases. Germline V gene data show CDR1 as DFQATT and CDR2 as SNEGSKA (reference sequence). The CDR3 loop spans 13 amino acids. V was clipped by 4 bases and J by 5 bases; unmatched bases: 7. CDR3 nucleotides: TGCAGTGCTAAGCCGGCAGGGGGAACTGAAGCTTTCTTT. The encoded protein is CSAKPAGGTEAFF.

The rearrangement uses TRBV6-6 and TRBJ2-3; D ambiguous. This CDR3 has 14 residues. Deletions cut 2 bases from V and 3 bases from J, with 9 bases between. The germline CDR1 and CDR2 sequences are MNHNY and SVGAGI (reference sequence). CDR3 in amino acids: CASSYISQTDTQYF. CDR3 DNA: TGTGCCAGCAGTTACATTTCCCAGACAGATACGCAGTATTTT.

This clonotype was seen a few times. The chain recombines TRBV6-2 or TRBV6-3 with TRBJ2-1; a possible D gene is TRBD2 (6 bases). Germline loops: CDR1 MNHEY, CDR2 SVGEGT. Between the trimmed V and J ends, which lost 6 bases and 0 bases, there was a span of 12 bases. The CDR3 runs 15 residues. The DNA for the CDR3 is TGTGCCAGCAGGTGGAGGGTGAGCTCCTACAATGAGCAGTTCTTC. Protein sequence: CASRWRVSSYNEQFF.

This chain connects TRBV19 to TRBJ1-1, with a possible D match to TRBD1 (6 bases). Germline V gene data show CDR1 as LNHDA and CDR2 as SQIVND (reference sequence). V was clipped by 7 bases and J by 6 bases, with 15 bases between them. CDR3 length: 13 amino acids. The CDR3: CASNDRRGAEAFF. CDR3 DNA: TGTGCCAGTAATGACAGGCGGGGGGCTGAAGCTTTCTTT.

This clonotype has just a few counts. J is TRBJ2-7 and V is TRBV11-3; the D gene is possibly TRBD2 (5 bases). The CDR3 covers 14 residues. The V end was cut by 3 bases, the J end by 2 bases, with 11 bases between. Per the germline V gene, CDR1 is SGHNT and CDR2 is YENEEA. The CDR3 DNA follows: TGTGCCAGCAGCTTCACCAGCGGAACCTACGAGCAGTACGTC. It codes for CASSFTSGTYEQYV.

This chain links TRBV4-3 with TRBJ2-7; 10 nucleotides agree with TRBD1. The CDR3 runs 16 residues. The V gene end was trimmed by 2 bases and the J gene end by 5 bases; junction bases not matched to a gene: 9. Germline V CDR1 and CDR2: LGHNA, YSLEER. DNA for the CDR3: TGCGCCAGCAGCCAAATGCCGGGACAGGGGATCAACGAGCAGTACGTC. Its translation is CASSQMPGQGINEQYV.

The chain joins TRBV19 to TRBJ2-5, with D possibly TRBD1 on 6 matching bases. Germline lookup yields CDR1 LNHDA and CDR2 SQIVND (reference sequence). V lost 3 bases to trimming and J lost 5 bases, with 16 bases between them. The CDR3 totals 15 residues. The CDR3 region is CASSIRGAQGETQYF. In DNA form, the CDR3 reads TGTGCCAGTAGTATCAGGGGCGCTCAGGGGGAGACCCAGTACTTC.

The chain recombines TRBV20-1 with TRBJ1-5, with 9 positions matching TRBD1. V shed 4 bases and J 1 base; nucleotides not matched to a gene: 14. Germline loops: CDR1 DFQATT, CDR2 SNEGSKA (reference sequence). The CDR3 consists of 18 residues. CDR3 in DNA: TGCAGTGCTAAGAGAGCCACCCGGGACAGGGAGAGCAATCAGCCCCAGCATTTT. Its protein is CSAKRATRDRESNQPQHF.

This clonotype was counted only a few times. The chain joins TRBV5-1 to TRBJ2-5; the match to TRBD2 covers 9 bases. The CDR3 runs to 13 residues. With 5 bases clipped from V and 5 bases from J, the junction kept 4 bases outside the gene matches. CDR1 is SGHRS, CDR2 YFSETQ, per germline. The CDR3 loop reads CASRPSGTETQYF. The CDR3 DNA is TGCGCCAGCAGACCTAGCGGGACCGAGACCCAGTACTTC.

This clonotype showed up just a few times. The chain links TRBV5-1 to TRBJ2-7; TRBD1 matches at 8 bases. Unmatched junction bases numbered 11, after V lost 4 bases and J lost 2 bases. Germline V CDR1 and CDR2: SGHRS, YFSETQ. The CDR3 loop spans 16 amino acids. The CDR3 loop reads CASSGIRGPRPYEQYF. CDR3 in DNA: TGCGCCAGCAGCGGAATCAGGGGGCCCCGTCCCTACGAGCAGTACTTC. The full variable domain, completed using reference TRBV5-1 and TRBJ2-7, is KAGVTQTPRYLIKTRGQQVTLSCSPISGHRSVSWYQQTPGQGLQFLFEYFSETQRNKGNFPGRFSGRQFSNSRSEMNVSTLELGDSALYLCASSGIRGPRPYEQYFGPGTRLTVT.

J is TRBJ2-3 and V is TRBV15; no clear D. V dropped 0 bases and J dropped 4 bases, with 14 bases sitting between them. Germline lookup yields CDR1 LNHNV and CDR2 YYDKDF (reference sequence). CDR3 length equals 16 residues. For the CDR3, the DNA is TGTGCCACCAGCAGAGATTTGCCAGTCTCCCCAGATACGCAGTATTTT. Translating it yields CATSRDLPVSPDTQYF.

V gene TRBV2 combines with J gene TRBJ2-2; 12 bases fit TRBD2. Germline V gene data show CDR1 as SNHLY and CDR2 as FYNNEI. The CDR3 totals 17 residues. Trimming cost V 6 bases and J 2 bases; bases outside gene matches: 7. The CDR3 DNA reads TGTGCCAGCAGCCCTCTAGCGGGGGGGGGCAACACCGGGGAGCTGTTTTTT. Protein sequence: CASSPLAGGGNTGELFF.

The chain employs TRBV6-2 or TRBV6-3 and TRBJ2-3; TRBD2 aligns across 7 bases. The CDR3 extends over 15 amino acids. CDR1 and CDR2 (germline): MNHEY, SVGEGT. The J segment lost 2 bases and the V segment lost 5 bases, leaving 7 bases of the junction unmatched. The CDR3 loop is CASSPGGGYTDTQYF. Here the CDR3 DNA reads TGTGCCAGCAGTCCCGGCGGGGGTTACACAGATACGCAGTATTTT.

The CDR3: CASSGRTSGSLEQYV. For the CDR3, the DNA is TGTGCCAGCAGTGGTAGGACTAGCGGGAGTCTCGAGCAGTACGTC. V is TRBV6-2 or TRBV6-3 and J is TRBJ2-7, with TRBD2 matching 13 bases. This CDR3 has 15 residues. Germline-derived CDR1 and CDR2 are MNHEY and SVGEGT. The trim removed 5 bases at V and 6 bases at J, leaving 7 bases unmatched.

This clonotype showed up many times. This chain joins TRBV7-2 and TRBJ2-3; 10 bases agree with TRBD1. Germline assignment: CDR1 SGHTA and CDR2 FQGNSA. CDR3 length equals 16 residues. V was clipped by 5 bases and J by 3 bases; unmatched bases: 8. The CDR3 nucleotides are TGTGCCAGCAGCCCGAGGACAGGGGGAGGGACAGATACGCAGTATTTT. As protein: CASSPRTGGGTDTQYF.

The sample holds many counts of this clonotype. This chain uses TRBV7-2 with TRBJ1-5, with a tentative D call TRBD1 (5 bases). The V gene lost 3 bases and the J gene lost 6 bases, with 18 bases spanning the gap. The CDR3 loop spans 16 amino acids. Germline V gene lookup returns CDR1 SGHTA and CDR2 FQGNSA. The CDR3 here is CASSLPTGGGVQPQHF. In DNA, the CDR3 is TGTGCCAGCAGCTTGCCTACCGGGGGAGGAGTTCAGCCCCAGCATTTT.

The chain combines TRBV6-2 or TRBV6-3 with TRBJ2-2, with TRBD1 matching over 7 bases. J gave up 1 base and V 6 bases, and 8 bases lay outside the gene matches. The CDR3 contains 16 residues. The germline CDR1 and CDR2 sequences are MNHEY and SVGEGT. The CDR3 spells CASRTVDRENTGELFF. Here the CDR3 DNA reads TGTGCCAGCAGGACCGTCGACAGGGAGAACACCGGGGAGCTGTTTTTT.

The chain joins TRBV7-2 to TRBJ2-1; 10 bases align to TRBD2. The V gene's germline CDR1 is SGHTA and CDR2 FQGNSA. This CDR3 has 15 amino acids. The junction had 11 bases not matched to a gene; V was cut back by 1 base and J by 14 bases. CDR3 loop: CASSLGGVLAGQEFF. CDR3 nucleotide sequence: TGTGCCAGCAGCTTAGGAGGGGTACTAGCGGGACAAGAGTTCTTC.

Only a few counts were recorded for this clonotype. V gene TRBV7-2 combines with J gene TRBJ2-7; D may be TRBD2 (5 bases). The germline V and J ends were trimmed by 3 bases and 0 bases, with 12 bases remaining between them. Germline-derived CDR1 and CDR2 are SGHTA and FQGNSA. The CDR3 spans 15 residues. The CDR3 nucleotides are TGTGCCAGCAGCTTCACGCGGGCGAGCTCCTACGAGCAGTACTTC. Protein sequence: CASSFTRASSYEQYF.

In its sample, this clonotype was seen a few times. The J gene is TRBJ2-7, the V gene TRBV6-2 or TRBV6-3, with TRBD2 as a possible D gene (6 bases). The germline V gene encodes CDR1 MNHEY and CDR2 SVGEGT. The CDR3 is made up of 16 amino acids. Trimming took off 6 bases at V and 2 bases at J, with 20 bases between the two ends. The CDR3 nucleotides are TGTGCCAGCAGCTTACACATTACTAGCAGACCCTACGAGCAGTACTTC. It specifies CASSLHITSRPYEQYF.

This clonotype was counted only a few times. The chain employs TRBV6-1 and TRBJ2-7; D is ambiguous. Between the trimmed V and J ends, which lost 4 bases and 3 bases, there was a span of 10 bases. In germline, CDR1 is MNHNS, CDR2 SASEGT. The CDR3 is 13 amino acids. The CDR3 DNA reads TGTGCCAGCAGTGTAACCGGGTACTACGAGCAGTACTTC. This codes for CASSVTGYYEQYF.